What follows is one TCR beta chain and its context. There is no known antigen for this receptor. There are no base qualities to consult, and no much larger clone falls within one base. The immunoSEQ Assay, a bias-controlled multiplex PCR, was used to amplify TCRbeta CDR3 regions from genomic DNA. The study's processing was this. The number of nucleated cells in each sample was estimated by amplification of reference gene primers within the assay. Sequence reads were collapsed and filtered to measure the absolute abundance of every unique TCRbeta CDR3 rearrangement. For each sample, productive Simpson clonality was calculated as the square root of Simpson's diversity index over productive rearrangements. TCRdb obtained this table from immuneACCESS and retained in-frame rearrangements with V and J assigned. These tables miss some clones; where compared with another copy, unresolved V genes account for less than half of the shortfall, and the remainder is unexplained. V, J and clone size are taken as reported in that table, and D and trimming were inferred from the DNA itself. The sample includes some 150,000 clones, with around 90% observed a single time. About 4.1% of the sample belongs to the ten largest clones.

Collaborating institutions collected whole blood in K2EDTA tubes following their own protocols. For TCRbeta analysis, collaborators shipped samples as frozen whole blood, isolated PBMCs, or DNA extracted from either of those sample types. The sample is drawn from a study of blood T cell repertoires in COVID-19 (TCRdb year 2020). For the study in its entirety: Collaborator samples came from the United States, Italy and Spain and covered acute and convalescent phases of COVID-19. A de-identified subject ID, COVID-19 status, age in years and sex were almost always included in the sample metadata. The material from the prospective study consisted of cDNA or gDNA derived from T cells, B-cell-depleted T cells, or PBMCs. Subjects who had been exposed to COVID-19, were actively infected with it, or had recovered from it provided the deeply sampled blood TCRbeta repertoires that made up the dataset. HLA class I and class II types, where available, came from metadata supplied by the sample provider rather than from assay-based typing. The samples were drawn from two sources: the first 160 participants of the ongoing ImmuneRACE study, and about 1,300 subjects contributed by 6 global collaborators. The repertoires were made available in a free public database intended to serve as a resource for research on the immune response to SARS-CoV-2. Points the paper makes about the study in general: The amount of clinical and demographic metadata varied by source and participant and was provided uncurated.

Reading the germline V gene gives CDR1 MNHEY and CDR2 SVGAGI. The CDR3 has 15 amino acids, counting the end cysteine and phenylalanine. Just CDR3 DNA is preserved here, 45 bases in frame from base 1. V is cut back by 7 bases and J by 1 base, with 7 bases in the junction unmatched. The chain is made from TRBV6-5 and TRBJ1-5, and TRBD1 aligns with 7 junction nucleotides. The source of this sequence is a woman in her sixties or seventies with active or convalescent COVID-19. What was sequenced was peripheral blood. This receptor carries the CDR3 CASISQGESNQPQHF. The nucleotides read TGTGCCAGCATCAGCCAGGGGGAGAGCAATCAGCCCCAGCATTTT.